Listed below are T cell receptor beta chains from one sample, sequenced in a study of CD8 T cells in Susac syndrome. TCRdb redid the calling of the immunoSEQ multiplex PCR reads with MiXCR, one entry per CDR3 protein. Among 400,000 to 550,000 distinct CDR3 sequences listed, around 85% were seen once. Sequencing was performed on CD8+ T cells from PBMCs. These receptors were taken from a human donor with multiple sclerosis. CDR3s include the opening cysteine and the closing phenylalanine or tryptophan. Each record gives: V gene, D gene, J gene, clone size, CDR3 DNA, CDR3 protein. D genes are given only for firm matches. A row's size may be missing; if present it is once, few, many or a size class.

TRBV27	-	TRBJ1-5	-	TGTGCCAGCAGTTTATCGGGCGGGGGGAATCAGCCCCAGCATTTT	CASSLSGGGNQPQHF
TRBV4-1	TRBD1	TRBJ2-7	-	TGCGCCAGCAGCGCCGGGACAGGGGCTTTCTACGAGCAGTACTTC	CASSAGTGAFYEQYF
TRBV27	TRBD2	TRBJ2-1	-	TGTGCCAGCAGTTTAGGGACTAGCGGGGCCGACAATGAGCAGTTCTTC	CASSLGTSGADNEQFF
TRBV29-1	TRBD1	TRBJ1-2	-	TGCAGCGTTGAAGTTTTAACCCGCGGGACAGGGAATGACTACACCTTC	CSVEVLTRGTGNDYTF
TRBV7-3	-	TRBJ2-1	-	TGTGCCAGCAGCTTAGCGACAGGCAATGAGCAGTTCTTC	CASSLATGNEQFF
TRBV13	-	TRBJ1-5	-	TGTGCCAGCAGCTTAACAGATGGGGGGGCAGGCGGGCAGCCCCAGCATTTT	CASSLTDGGAGGQPQHF
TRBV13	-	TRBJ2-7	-	TGTGCCAGCAGCTACCGGGACTCCTGGCCCTACGAGCAGTACTTC	CASSYRDSWPYEQYF
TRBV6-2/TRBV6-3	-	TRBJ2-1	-	TGTGCCAGCAGTTACTCGGGGTTCAATGAGCAGTTCTTC	CASSYSGFNEQFF
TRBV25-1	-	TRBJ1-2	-	TGTGCCAGCAGTCAGAACTATGGCTACACCTTC	CASSQNYGYTF
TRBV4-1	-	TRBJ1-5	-	TGCGCCAGCAGCCCGAAGCACGGGCTTGATAGCAATCAGCCCCAGCATTTT	CASSPKHGLDSNQPQHF
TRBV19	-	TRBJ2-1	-	TGTGCCAGTAGTACCACCGGGACAAGCACATACAATGAGCAGTTCTTC	CASSTTGTSTYNEQFF
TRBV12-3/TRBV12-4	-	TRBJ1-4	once	TGTGCCAGCAACCTGGAGTCAACTAATGAAAAACTGTTTTTT	CASNLESTNEKLFF
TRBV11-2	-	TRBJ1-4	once	TGTGCCAGCAGCCCAGGGAGCTCGAATGAAAAACTGTTTTTT	CASSPGSSNEKLFF
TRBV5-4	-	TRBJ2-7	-	TGTGCCAGCAGCTTGTTTGTCGGCTACGAGCAGTACTTC	CASSLFVGYEQYF
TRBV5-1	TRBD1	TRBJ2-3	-	TGCGCCAGCAGCTTCAGAGGACAGGGAACAGATACGCAGTATTTT	CASSFRGQGTDTQYF
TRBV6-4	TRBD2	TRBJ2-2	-	TGTGCCAGCAGTCCCGGGACTAGCGAAGGCGGGGAGCTGTTTTTT	CASSPGTSEGGELFF
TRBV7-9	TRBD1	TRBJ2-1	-	TGTGCCAGCAGCTTAGCAGACAGGGGGCCCATCGGTGAGCAGTTCTTC	CASSLADRGPIGEQFF
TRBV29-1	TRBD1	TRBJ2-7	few	TGCAGCGTTCTTCCACTGGCTGGGACAGGGGGCTACGAGCAGTACTTC	CSVLPLAGTGGYEQYF
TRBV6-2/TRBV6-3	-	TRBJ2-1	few	TGTGCCAGCAGTTGGCTCTACAATGAGCAGTTCTTC	CASSWLYNEQFF
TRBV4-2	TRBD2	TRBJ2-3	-	TGTGCCAGCAGCCAACTAGCGGGAGGGGGTTCTAGCACAGATACGCAGTATTTT	CASSQLAGGGSSTDTQYF
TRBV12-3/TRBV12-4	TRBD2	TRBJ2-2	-	TGTGCCAGCACTAGCGGGAGAGAGGACACCGGGGAGCTGTTTTTT	CASTSGREDTGELFF
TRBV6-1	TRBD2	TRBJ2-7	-	TGTGCCAGCAGTGACAGCTTCCCTTCGGCGGGGGAATACGAGCAGTACTTC	CASSDSFPSAGEYEQYF
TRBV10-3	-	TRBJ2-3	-	TGTGCCATCGGTAAACCGAATACAGATACGCAGTATTTT	CAIGKPNTDTQYF
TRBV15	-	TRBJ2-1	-	TGTGCCACCAATTGCTGGCCCCCCCGGGGAGGCTCCTACAATGAGCAGTTCTTC	CATNCWPPRGGSYNEQFF
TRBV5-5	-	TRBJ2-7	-	TGTGCCAGCATCGCCCCCGGAGGACGGGGGTCCTACGAGCAGTACTTC	CASIAPGGRGSYEQYF
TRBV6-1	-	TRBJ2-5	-	TGTGCCAGCACCCACAACCCCGGGAGAAAGGGAGAGACCCAGTACTTC	CASTHNPGRKGETQYF
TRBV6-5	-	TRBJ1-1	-	TGTGCCAGCAGTTATCTAGGGCAGGCGGACACTGAAGCTTTCTTT	CASSYLGQADTEAFF
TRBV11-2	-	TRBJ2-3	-	TGTGCCAGCAGGCCCAAAGTGGGACCCAACACAGATACGCAGTATTTT	CASRPKVGPNTDTQYF
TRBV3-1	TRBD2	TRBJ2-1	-	TGTGCCAGCAGCCAAACTAGCGGGGGGGCCCTGTCCCCCTACAATGAGCAGTTCTTC	CASSQTSGGALSPYNEQFF
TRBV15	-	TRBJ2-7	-	TGTGCCACCAGCAGAGGCGAGCAGGGGATCCACGAGCAGTACTTC	CATSRGEQGIHEQYF
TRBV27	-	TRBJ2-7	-	TGTGCCAGCAGTTTTGGGCAGTACTACGAGCAGTACTTC	CASSFGQYYEQYF
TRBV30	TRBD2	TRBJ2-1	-	TGTGCCTGGAGTGTAGGGGCGGGAGCCCAGTTCTTC	CAWSVGAGAQFF
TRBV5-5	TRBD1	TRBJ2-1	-	TGTGCCAGCAGCTTGGTGCGGACAGGGGCCTACAATGAGCAGTTCTTC	CASSLVRTGAYNEQFF
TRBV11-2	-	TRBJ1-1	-	TGTGCCAGCGACCCAGGGTACACTGAAGCTTTCTTT	CASDPGYTEAFF
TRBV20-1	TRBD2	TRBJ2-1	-	TGCAGTGCTAGAGACATGAGCGGGAGTGGCTACAATGAGCAGTTCTTC	CSARDMSGSGYNEQFF
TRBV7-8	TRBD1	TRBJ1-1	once	TGTGCCAGCAGCTTATTGACAGGGGTGATCACTGAAGCTTTCTTT	CASSLLTGVITEAFF
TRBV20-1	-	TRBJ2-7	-	TGCAGTGCTACCCCCCAGCGGGCGTTTTACGAGCAGTACTTC	CSATPQRAFYEQYF
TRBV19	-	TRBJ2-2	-	TGTGCCAGTAGTATAGTGGGTGGGGACGGGGTCATGGGCGGGGAGCTGTTTTTT	CASSIVGGDGVMGGELFF
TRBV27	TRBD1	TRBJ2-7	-	TGTGCCAGCAGTCCCCACAGGGGAGACGAGCAGTACTTC	CASSPHRGDEQYF
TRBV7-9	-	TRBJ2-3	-	TGTGCCAGCAGCAGCCGGGACAGCACAGATACGCAGTATTTT	CASSSRDSTDTQYF
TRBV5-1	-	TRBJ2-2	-	TGCGCCAGCAGCTTGCCTAAGAGGGGCCAGAACACCGGGGAGCTGTTTTTT	CASSLPKRGQNTGELFF
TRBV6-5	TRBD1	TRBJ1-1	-	TGTGCCAGCACACAGGGGGTAGAGAACACTGAAGCTTTCTTT	CASTQGVENTEAFF
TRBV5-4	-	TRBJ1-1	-	TGTGCCAGCAGCTTTAAGAACACTGAAGCTTTCTTT	CASSFKNTEAFF
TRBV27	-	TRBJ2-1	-	TGTGCCAGCAGTTTATCAGGGATACTCGAGCAGTTCTTC	CASSLSGILEQFF
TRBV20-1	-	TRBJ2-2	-	TGCAGTGCTAGTCTCGCTCCACGGGGAAATACCGGGGAGCTGTTTTTT	CSASLAPRGNTGELFF
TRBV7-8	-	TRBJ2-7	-	TGTGCCAGCACCCCCGAGGGGGGAGGGGAATCCTACGAGCAGTACTTC	CASTPEGGGESYEQYF
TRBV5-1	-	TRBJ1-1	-	TGCGCCAGCAGCTCAGGGGTCGCGAACACTGAAGCTTTCTTT	CASSSGVANTEAFF
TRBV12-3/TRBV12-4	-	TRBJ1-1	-	TGTGCCAGCAGTTGGGCGGAGATGAACACTGAAGCTTTCTTT	CASSWAEMNTEAFF
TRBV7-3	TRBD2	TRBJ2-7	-	TGTGCCAGCAGCCCACATAGCGGGGCCGAGCAGTACTTC	CASSPHSGAEQYF
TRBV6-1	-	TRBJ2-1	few	TGTGCCAGCAGTGACGGCTACAATGAGCAGTTCTTC	CASSDGYNEQFF
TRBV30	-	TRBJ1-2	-	TGTGCCTGCCCCGGCAGGCAAACTAACTATGGCTACACCTTC	CACPGRQTNYGYTF
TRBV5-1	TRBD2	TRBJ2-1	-	TGCGCCAGCAGCTTGTTTAGCGGGGTCTACAATGAGCAGTTCTTC	CASSLFSGVYNEQFF
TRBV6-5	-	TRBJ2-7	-	TGTGCCAGCAGCTCGTTCCACGAGCAGTACTTC	CASSSFHEQYF
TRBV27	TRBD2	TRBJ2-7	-	TGTGCCAGCACCCCCCTTAATGTAGCGGGAGTTCAGGCCTACGAGCAGTACTTC	CASTPLNVAGVQAYEQYF